One and the same sample provided the 20 T cell receptor beta chains below, sequenced in a study of graft-versus-host responses after intestinal transplantation. These receptors have no identified antigens. Only in-frame clones appear in the TCRdb table, and some are missing; sequencing was by immunoSEQ multiplex PCR. Here the sample spans roughly 120,000 clones, 85% to 95% being singletons. The sample in question was unstimulated CD8+ T cells sorted from spleen or lymph node cells, obtained before transplant. The receptors were gathered from a human donor who was the organ donor for an intestinal transplant.

The rearrangement joins TRBV25-1 to TRBJ2-1; D is perhaps TRBD1 (5 bases). The germline V and J ends were trimmed by 8 bases and 2 bases, with 10 bases remaining between them. The CDR3 contains 13 residues. The germline gives CDR1 MGHDK, CDR2 SYGVNS. In nucleotides, the CDR3 is TGTGCCAGCTCCGACAGACCCTACAATGAGCAGTTCTTC. Its protein product is CASSDRPYNEQFF.

The table lists this clone with a count of one. The chain recombines TRBV30 with TRBJ1-1; TRBD1 matches 8 bases. The CDR3 has 13 residues. Germline values: CDR1 GTSNPN, CDR2 SVGIG (reference sequence). V lost 6 bases and J lost 0; bases outside the gene matches: 3. The CDR3 sequence is CACRTGMNTEAFF. The CDR3 nucleotides are TGTGCCTGCCGGACAGGGATGAACACTGAAGCTTTCTTT.

The chain employs TRBV27 and TRBJ2-1, with 7 bases identical to TRBD2. V lost 3 bases to trimming and J lost 3 bases; unmatched junction nucleotides: 5. CDR3 length: 15 amino acids. Germline values: CDR1 MNHEY, CDR2 SMNVEV (reference sequence). In nucleotides, the CDR3 is TGTGCCAGCAGTTTCCGCGGGAGCCTCTACAATGAGCAGTTCTTC. It translates to CASSFRGSLYNEQFF.

This chain links TRBV10-3 with TRBJ1-1; TRBD1 matches 7 bases. Germline CDR1 reads ENHRY; CDR2 reads SYGVKD. The CDR3 spans 13 residues. Germline trimming cut 1 base from V and 9 bases from J; bases unmatched to any gene: 5. CDR3 nucleotide sequence: TGTGCCATCAGTGAGTTAGGGGGCGACCAAGCTTTCTTT. Translation: CAISELGGDQAFF.

J is TRBJ2-4 and V is TRBV30; D unclear. The CDR3 runs 13 residues. Germline V gene sequence: CDR1 GTSNPN, CDR2 SVGIG (reference sequence). The V end lost 7 bases, the J end lost 0 bases, and 10 bases lay between the germline ends. In DNA, the CDR3 is TGTGCCTTCAATAGTGTAGCCAAAAACATTCAGTACTTC. Amino acids: CAFNSVAKNIQYF.

This sequence joins TRBV28 and TRBJ1-2; D not certain. Germline CDR1 and CDR2: MDHEN and SYDVKM. CDR3 length: 12 amino acids. Trimming took 6 bases from V and 5 from J, leaving 10 bases between them. The CDR3 here is CASSRTHYGYTF. The CDR3 DNA sequence: TGTGCCAGCAGCCGGACCCATTATGGCTACACCTTC.

The chain joins TRBV30 to TRBJ2-2; TRBD2 matches at 9 bases. The CDR3 consists of 14 residues. After removal of 6 bases from V and 4 bases from J, the junction contained 6 bases not matched to a gene. Germline V gene sequence: CDR1 GTSNPN, CDR2 SVGIG (reference sequence). CDR3 DNA sequence: TGTGCCTGTGAGCGGGAGGTCAGCACCGGGGAGCTGTTTTTT. Protein: CACEREVSTGELFF.

The rearrangement joins TRBV29-1 to TRBJ2-4; D gene unclear. Trimming took off 3 bases at V and 0 bases at J, with 6 bases between the two ends. CDR1 and CDR2 (germline): SQVTM, ANQGSEA. This CDR3 has 13 amino acids. CDR3: CSVEFLAKNIQYF. In nucleotides, the CDR3 is TGCAGCGTTGAGTTCCTAGCCAAAAACATTCAGTACTTC.

The J gene is TRBJ2-7, the V gene TRBV28, with D uncertain. The V end lost 7 bases, the J end lost 0 bases, and 13 bases lay between the germline ends. The length of the CDR3 is 14 residues. Germline assignment: CDR1 MDHEN and CDR2 SYDVKM. The CDR3 reads CASTLAGSSYEQYF. The CDR3 bases are TGTGCCAGCACCCTGGCCGGAAGCTCCTACGAGCAGTACTTC.

This chain links TRBV4-2 with TRBJ2-3, with 7 bases lining up with TRBD2. The germline V gene encodes CDR1 LGHNA and CDR2 YNFKEQ. CDR3 length equals 15 residues. Losses at the gene ends were 4 bases for V and 2 bases for J; bases not matched to a gene: 6. This CDR3 is CASSPPGGHTDTQYF. CDR3 in DNA: TGTGCCAGCAGCCCCCCGGGAGGTCACACAGATACGCAGTATTTT.

CDR3 loop: CASSLGPEQFF. The CDR3 coding sequence is TGTGCCAGCAGCCTTGGGCCTGAGCAGTTCTTC. V and J are TRBV4-2 and TRBJ2-1; D unclear. Trimming pared 4 bases from V and 9 bases from J, leaving 7 bases between. This CDR3 contains 11 residues. Germline assignment: CDR1 LGHNA and CDR2 YNFKEQ.

Notes on this clone: The sample contains more than one DNA sequence encoding this CDR3. The genes are TRBV28 and TRBJ2-5, with D maybe TRBD1 (6 bases). Germline loops: CDR1 MDHEN, CDR2 SYDVKM. The CDR3 extends over 12 amino acids. V was shortened by 5 bases and J by 5 bases, with 9 bases between the two germline ends. The chain's CDR3 is CASSPTGETQYF. The CDR3, as DNA: TGTGCCAGCAGTCCCACAGGGGAGACCCAGTACTTC.

This clone was found once. The chain joins TRBV6-1 to TRBJ1-4; D might be TRBD1 (6 bases). Germline V gene data show CDR1 as MNHNS and CDR2 as SASEGT. Deletions cut 5 bases from V and 10 bases from J, with 17 bases between. The CDR3 loop spans 14 amino acids. CDR3 in DNA: TGTGCCAGCAGTCCAACAGGGATTAGAAGAAAACTGTTTTTT. Protein sequence: CASSPTGIRRKLFF.

The chain employs TRBV12-2 and TRBJ1-1; TRBD1 was called by the table and not checked on the DNA. TRBV12-2 is shown as a pseudogene. The CDR3 covers 16 residues. The CDR3: CASRLAKTGRRTEAFF. The CDR3 nucleotides read TGTGCAAGTCGCTTAGCTAAGACAGGGCGGAGGACTGAAGCTTTCTTT.

On this clone itself: The sample contains more than one DNA sequence encoding this CDR3. The V call is TRBV19, the J call TRBJ2-1; the match to TRBD2 covers 7 bases. V lost 6 bases and J lost 0; bases outside the gene matches: 5. This CDR3 region has 15 residues. Germline V gives CDR1 LNHDA, CDR2 SQIVND (reference sequence). The CDR3 sequence: CASSPSGSSYNEQFF. CDR3 sequence (DNA): TGTGCCAGTAGCCCTAGCGGTAGCTCCTACAATGAGCAGTTCTTC.

The chain has TRBV10-3 and TRBJ2-1; D may be TRBD2 (6 bases). The CDR3 totals 16 residues. With 6 bases removed from V and 2 bases from J, the gap between germline ends came to 17 bases. The germline V gene encodes CDR1 ENHRY and CDR2 SYGVKD. Here the CDR3 reads CAIRSGRLGTYNEQFF. The CDR3 DNA is TGTGCCATCAGGAGTGGGAGGTTGGGCACCTACAATGAGCAGTTCTTC.

This chain links TRBV7-9 with TRBJ2-1, with D uncertain. V was shortened by 1 base and J by 8 bases, with 9 bases between the two germline ends. The CDR3 is 13 amino acids. CDR1 is SEHNR, CDR2 FQNEAQ, per germline (reference sequence). The DNA for the CDR3 is TGTGCCAGCAGCTTAGAGCCGGCGGATGAGCAGTTCTTC. Encoded protein: CASSLEPADEQFF.

The rearrangement links TRBV10-3 to TRBJ2-5; D gene uncertain. CDR1 and CDR2 from the germline V gene are ENHRY and SYGVKD. This CDR3 is 14 amino acids long. The V gene lost 3 bases and the J gene lost 4 bases, with 12 bases spanning the gap. CDR3 in amino acids: CAISDFGRVETQYF. CDR3 in DNA: TGTGCCATCAGTGATTTCGGTAGGGTAGAGACCCAGTACTTC.

The chain couples TRBV9 to TRBJ1-2, with 9 bases lining up with TRBD1. With 3 bases clipped from V and 7 bases from J, the junction kept 1 base outside the gene matches. The length of the CDR3 is 12 residues. Per the germline V gene, CDR1 is SGDLS and CDR2 is YYNGEE. CDR3 protein: CASSGTGVGYTF. The CDR3 nucleotides read TGTGCCAGCAGCGGGACAGGGGTTGGCTACACCTTC.

This chain connects TRBV2 to TRBJ1-1, with D possibly being TRBD1 (5 bases). CDR3 length equals 16 residues. Germline CDR1 and CDR2: SNHLY and FYNNEI. With 6 bases removed from V and 3 bases from J, the gap between germline ends came to 20 bases. In DNA form, the CDR3 reads TGTGCCAGCAGACGTGGGGGGTCCACTCTCGACACTGAAGCTTTCTTT. This encodes CASRRGGSTLDTEAFF. Using reference TRBV2 and TRBJ1-1 for the parts outside the CDR3, the full variable domain is EPEVTQTPSHQVTQMGQEVILRCVPISNHLYFYWYRQILGQKVEFLVSFYNNEISEKSEIFDDQFSVERPDGSNFTLKIRSTKLEDSAMYFCASRRGGSTLDTEAFFGQGTRLTVV.